This is a list of T cell receptor beta chains from one sample in a study of cytomegalovirus exposure and HLA in healthy donors. TCRdb's table, derived via immunoSEQ multiplex PCR, lists solely in-frame clones and lacks some. The sample includes under 150,000 clones, approximately 79% of them seen just once. Sequencing was carried out using PBMCs. All receptors derive from a man in his late teens or twenties in good health and CMV-seronegative. CDR3s include the opening cysteine and the closing phenylalanine or tryptophan. A D gene is named only where the DNA matches it firmly. The size entry is marked missing in some rows and otherwise reads once, few, many or a size class.

size,V,J,D,CDR3,DNA
.,TRBV4-3,TRBJ2-7,TRBD1,CASSLRTGRYEQYF,TGCGCCAGCAGCCTCAGGACAGGGAGGTACGAGCAGTACTTC
.,TRBV4-3,TRBJ2-2,.,CASSQGRSGFAGNTGELFF,TGCGCCAGCAGCCAAGGCAGAAGTGGATTCGCGGGTAACACCGGGGAGCTGTTTTTT
.,TRBV30,TRBJ1-2,.,CAWSVPHSDINYGYTF,TGTGCCTGGAGTGTACCCCATTCGGACATTAACTATGGCTACACCTTC
.,TRBV9,TRBJ2-1,TRBD2,CASSPPSGAVYNEQFF,TGTGCCAGCAGCCCCCCTAGCGGGGCGGTCTACAATGAGCAGTTCTTC
.,TRBV29-1,TRBJ1-2,TRBD1,CSPWTGPLNYGYTF,TGCAGCCCCTGGACAGGGCCCCTTAACTATGGCTACACCTTC
few,TRBV4-3,TRBJ2-4,.,CASSRQPGSVDIQYF,TGCGCCAGCAGCCGTCAGCCAGGGTCGGTTGACATTCAGTACTTC
.,TRBV7-2,TRBJ1-1,.,CASSLRRTAEGTEAFF,TGTGCCAGCAGCTTACGGAGGACAGCCGAGGGCACTGAAGCTTTCTTT
.,TRBV5-5,TRBJ2-4,TRBD1,CASSLGQGALLAKNIQYF,TGTGCCAGCAGCTTAGGCCAGGGGGCCCTACTAGCCAAAAACATTCAGTACTTC
.,TRBV4-2,TRBJ1-6,.,CASSQEGGVNSPLHF,TGTGCCAGCAGCCAAGAGGGAGGGGTCAATTCACCCCTCCACTTT
.,TRBV2,TRBJ2-3,TRBD1,CASRAGTGGWDTQYF,TGTGCCAGCAGGGCCGGGACAGGGGGTTGGGATACGCAGTATTTT
.,TRBV6-6,TRBJ1-1,TRBD1,CASSYSTGIAFF,TGTGCCAGCAGTTACTCGACAGGGATAGCTTTCTTT
.,TRBV27,TRBJ2-7,TRBD1,CASSSPSGTGVVEQYF,TGTGCCAGCAGTTCGCCCTCCGGGACAGGGGTAGTCGAGCAGTACTTC
.,TRBV4-1,TRBJ1-1,.,CASSQGRGTEAFF,TGCGCCAGCAGCCAAGGGAGGGGCACTGAAGCTTTCTTT
.,TRBV29-1,TRBJ2-1,TRBD1,CSALGGVGTGGPDGYNEQFF,TGCAGCGCCCTGGGAGGAGTAGGGACAGGGGGCCCGGACGGCTACAATGAGCAGTTCTTC
once,TRBV7-2,TRBJ1-2,.,CASSLGGTLIGYTF,TGTGCCAGCAGCTTAGGAGGCACTCTTATAGGCTACACCTTC
.,TRBV6-4,TRBJ2-1,.,CASSFHTEPNEQFF,TGTGCCAGCAGTTTCCACACCGAACCCAATGAGCAGTTCTTC
.,TRBV27,TRBJ1-6,TRBD1,CASSQGQGANSSPLHF,TGTGCCAGCAGCCAAGGACAGGGGGCGAATAGCTCACCCCTCCACTTT
.,TRBV7-9,TRBJ2-1,.,CASSRGNEQFF,TGTGCCAGCAGCAGGGGAAATGAGCAGTTCTTC
.,TRBV6-5,TRBJ2-7,TRBD1,CASRTGVGNYEQYF,TGTGCCAGCAGAACAGGGGTGGGGAACTACGAGCAGTACTTC
.,TRBV4-2,TRBJ1-4,TRBD1,CASSRIGGGNEKLFF,TGTGCCAGCAGCCGAATAGGGGGCGGTAATGAAAAACTGTTTTTT
few,TRBV10-3,TRBJ1-5,.,CAISGQRDQPQHF,TGTGCCATCAGTGGACAGAGAGATCAGCCCCAGCATTTT
.,TRBV18,TRBJ1-4,TRBD1,CASSLKYGDDRGGGEKLFF,TGTGCCAGCTCACTTAAATACGGTGACGACAGGGGAGGAGGTGAAAAACTGTTTTTT
.,TRBV7-2,TRBJ1-2,.,CASSLGQNNYGYTF,TGTGCCAGCAGCTTAGGACAGAATAACTATGGCTACACCTTC